The clone carrying this T cell receptor (beta chain) was seen ten or more times. Its specificity is not known. Trimming took 6 bases from V and 0 from J, leaving 16 bases between them. This CDR3 region has 15 residues. Germline loops: CDR1 DFQATT, CDR2 SNEGSKA (reference sequence). Amplification targeted TCR beta CDR3 regions from RNA transcripts. Initially, a first-round RT-PCR of the TCR CDR3 employed the HTBI primer set. MiXCR, run by TCRdb on the multiplex PCR reads, gives a single entry per CDR3 protein. The table includes approximately 590,000 distinct CDR3 sequences, 15% to 18% detected once. The sample comes from a study of T cells in Graves' hyperthyroidism and ophthalmopathy. The study, taken as a whole, reports: Separation of ophthalmopathy from stable hyperthyroidism was achieved by a 13 V-J model.

The sequenced sample consisted of blood. The chain joins TRBV20-1 to TRBJ2-3, with D hard to call. This clonotype originated in a woman between 25 and 40 years old with Graves' hyperthyroidism. The CDR3 region is CSATDWTASTDTQYF. In DNA, the CDR3 is TGCAGTGCAACCGACTGGACGGCTAGCACAGATACGCAGTATTTT.